A selection of T cell receptor beta chains follows, all from one sample in a study of T cells in localized non-small cell lung cancer. Produced via immunoSEQ multiplex PCR; TCRdb's table is partial and in-frame only. The sample gives 3,000 or so clones, 25% to 30% of which show up once; 9.6% is in the top ten. The sequencing used lung tumor tissue, collected before any cancer treatment. The receptor source for this set is a man aged 40-75 years with stage I lung adenocarcinoma. Each CDR3 is given without its conserved first and last residue. Clone size is shown for a subset of rows, as once, few, many or a class of expanded clone.

v_call: TRBV11-3
clone_size: -
cdr3_aa: ASSLGRASYNEQF

v_call: TRBV9
clone_size: -
cdr3_aa: ASGPSIDTQY

v_call: TRBV30
clone_size: -
cdr3_aa: AWSPGGNQPQH

v_call: TRBV30
clone_size: few
cdr3_aa: AWSVVAGNQPQH

v_call: TRBV19
clone_size: -
cdr3_aa: ASKTGGTDTQY

v_call: TRBV5-1
clone_size: -
cdr3_aa: ASSLAKSGGSFYNSPLH

v_call: TRBV2
clone_size: -
cdr3_aa: AGGQKRAEAF

v_call: TRBV19
clone_size: large
cdr3_aa: ASTSIRTGTTNEKLF

v_call: TRBV6-8
clone_size: -
cdr3_aa: ASNEQRPGETQY

v_call: TRBV29-1
clone_size: -
cdr3_aa: SVRQGVHGYT

v_call: TRBV11-3
clone_size: -
cdr3_aa: ASSPSRIKDLNTEAF

v_call: TRBV28
clone_size: -
cdr3_aa: ASSPLVRGNQPQH

v_call: TRBV10-2
clone_size: -
cdr3_aa: ASRERGNTIY

v_call: TRBV6-8
clone_size: few
cdr3_aa: AISLAATGDGELF

v_call: TRBV28
clone_size: few
cdr3_aa: ASSPEVAGIPYEQY

v_call: TRBV11-3
clone_size: medium-sized
cdr3_aa: ASSLDRVNSPLH

v_call: TRBV11-3
clone_size: -
cdr3_aa: ASSSGQGEGGYT

v_call: TRBV11-3
clone_size: -
cdr3_aa: ASSLTARGLIYEQY

v_call: TRBV5-1
clone_size: -
cdr3_aa: ASSLDRPGASGSPLH

v_call: TRBV7-5
clone_size: -
cdr3_aa: ASSLDPGGTNTEAF

v_call: TRBV4-1
clone_size: medium-sized
cdr3_aa: ASSQDMGTWRRGNGNEQF

v_call: TRBV11-3
clone_size: medium-sized
cdr3_aa: ASSPRGSGVREQY

v_call: TRBV11-3
clone_size: medium-sized
cdr3_aa: ASSLGRLRTGELF

v_call: TRBV30
clone_size: -
cdr3_aa: AWSRQGAGEQY

v_call: TRBV4-1
clone_size: medium-sized
cdr3_aa: ASSLGQGNTIY

v_call: TRBV9
clone_size: few
cdr3_aa: ASSPGINEKLF

v_call: TRBV30
clone_size: large
cdr3_aa: AWRQGGNSPLH

v_call: TRBV6-8
clone_size: -
cdr3_aa: ASTPDISGYNEQF

v_call: TRBV30
clone_size: few
cdr3_aa: AWHRGRASSGANVLT

v_call: TRBV7-5
clone_size: many
cdr3_aa: ASSFRGGASYEQY

v_call: TRBV11-3
clone_size: few
cdr3_aa: ASSSGQGGPPLH

v_call: TRBV15
clone_size: -
cdr3_aa: ATSRDQGRGMGNTIY

v_call: TRBV25-1
clone_size: -
cdr3_aa: ASSEYGTSVAF

v_call: TRBV19
clone_size: -
cdr3_aa: ASSSVEGGSQPQH

v_call: TRBV5-1
clone_size: few
cdr3_aa: ASSQGWTGGDSPLH

v_call: TRBV19
clone_size: -
cdr3_aa: ASAPVGFLDYGYT

v_call: TRBV5-1
clone_size: -
cdr3_aa: ASHNRLEPRNEQF

v_call: TRBV9
clone_size: -
cdr3_aa: ASSESRLDNSPLH

v_call: TRBV12-5
clone_size: -
cdr3_aa: ASGRTGPYGYT

v_call: TRBV28
clone_size: -
cdr3_aa: ASSLFGTTGELF

v_call: TRBV19
clone_size: few
cdr3_aa: ASSLGLPQYNEQF

v_call: TRBV19
clone_size: once
cdr3_aa: ASSRTGPSKNIQY

v_call: TRBV29-1
clone_size: few
cdr3_aa: SVVGQGWTEAF

v_call: TRBV29-1
clone_size: -
cdr3_aa: SVSLAGQLAGANVLT

v_call: TRBV18
clone_size: -
cdr3_aa: ASSPSSGGSPLH

v_call: TRBV11-3
clone_size: medium-sized
cdr3_aa: ASSFQGFGEETQY

v_call: TRBV1
clone_size: medium-sized
cdr3_aa: ASSQEGLAGGPWETQY

v_call: TRBV6-8
clone_size: few
cdr3_aa: AISLQGSTQY

v_call: TRBV10-3
clone_size: -
cdr3_aa: AISESKAGGSNQPQH

v_call: TRBV11-3
clone_size: medium-sized
cdr3_aa: ASSSRGRGNYGYT

v_call: TRBV18
clone_size: few
cdr3_aa: ASSPLQADLDYGYT

v_call: TRBV5-1
clone_size: -
cdr3_aa: ASSPSSGRTTDTQY

v_call: TRBV18
clone_size: -
cdr3_aa: ASSPLQGAQTQY

v_call: TRBV11-3
clone_size: medium-sized
cdr3_aa: ASSLGTVQETQY

v_call: TRBV11-3
clone_size: medium-sized
cdr3_aa: ASSKDSLNEKLF

v_call: TRBV11-3
clone_size: -
cdr3_aa: ASSVEGSGGYNEQF

v_call: TRBV9
clone_size: -
cdr3_aa: ASSGDRGSTGELF

v_call: TRBV11-3
clone_size: -
cdr3_aa: ASSLRGSGFQPQH